These T cell receptor beta chains were read from a single sample in a study of blood T cell repertoires in COVID-19. Some clones are missing from TCRdb's copy, which holds only in-frame ones; the method was immunoSEQ multiplex PCR. Of 50,000 to 85,000 clones listed, approximately 82% are singletons. The sequenced sample consisted of peripheral blood. These receptors came from a man aged 55-75 years with acute or convalescent COVID-19. The conserved cysteine and the conserved F or W are not part of the CDR3 here.

j_call v_call cdr3_aa
TRBJ1-5 TRBV19 ASSPGQLMPQH
TRBJ1-3 TRBV7-6 ASSPLGGRGFGNTIY
TRBJ1-4 TRBV2 ASKASAKRGEKLF
TRBJ2-7 TRBV27 ASRGLSVGRYEQY
TRBJ1-5 TRBV5-6 ASSQGTGISNQPQH
TRBJ1-4 TRBV30 AWSAGQATNEKLF
TRBJ1-2 TRBV14 ASSQVDGFDGYT
TRBJ2-1 TRBV29-1 SVEEGAGDDEQF
TRBJ1-2 TRBV7-9 ASSLEQSYGYT
TRBJ1-1 TRBV16 ASSRGQGNTEAF
TRBJ1-2 TRBV4-3 ASSRSDRGSNYGYT
TRBJ2-1 TRBV14 ASSQDLLSEQF
TRBJ2-2 TRBV27 ASSLYSGEPNTGELF
TRBJ2-1 TRBV7-2 ASSLNPYPGNEQF
TRBJ2-7 TRBV5-6 ASSLGTGTLQY
TRBJ1-3 TRBV7-2 ASRRQGFGNTIY
TRBJ1-1 TRBV5-1 ASSFGTANTEAF
TRBJ1-1 TRBV27 ASSPQGPTEVTEAF
TRBJ1-3 TRBV5-1 ASSLNVGGSGNTIY
TRBJ1-2 TRBV5-5 ASSQGNLGHGYT
TRBJ1-5 TRBV4-1 ASSQETGRNQPQH
TRBJ1-2 TRBV10-3 AIGGQGDYGYT
TRBJ2-1 TRBV10-1 ASSDPGLAGGLGNEQF
TRBJ1-2 TRBV6-5 ASSLHPGYGYT
TRBJ1-5 TRBV7-6 ASSLGTGSNQPQH
TRBJ2-3 TRBV7-2 ASSQEPGTQY
TRBJ2-7 TRBV10-3 AIRGGGQGAEQY
TRBJ1-2 TRBV7-9 ASSLDRVGGYT
TRBJ2-5 TRBV6-5 ASSRYRQAQETQY
TRBJ2-3 TRBV10-3 AISEQVDTQY
TRBJ1-6 TRBV19 ASSSRQGANSPLH
TRBJ2-7 TRBV20-1 SASHTGTSGSYEQY
TRBJ1-3 TRBV7-2 ASSQADSGNTIY
TRBJ1-6 TRBV25-1 ASSGDSSYNSPLH
TRBJ1-2 TRBV10-3 AISGGTGPYGYT
TRBJ2-5 TRBV6-5 ASLPPGSGETQY
TRBJ1-1 TRBV4-3 ASSQEWLGDRDTEAF
TRBJ2-5 TRBV24-1 ATSAAGLETQY
TRBJ2-7 TRBV7-2 ASSISPGQGNEQY
TRBJ2-7 TRBV5-4 ASSFTSGTVSYEQY
TRBJ1-2 TRBV5-1 ASSGGTGPRSGVGYT
TRBJ1-3 TRBV18 ASSPEGGVFGNTIY
TRBJ1-4 TRBV3-1/TRBV3-2 ASKLGQANEKLF
TRBJ2-1 TRBV7-2 ASSLDRGGHNEQF
TRBJ2-1 TRBV10-3 ASAGQGAYNEQF
TRBJ1-6 TRBV6-5 ASSYTGSSYNSPLH
TRBJ1-3 TRBV11-2 ASSLGGWDSGNTIY